This T cell receptor beta chain was documented in a study of CD4 T cells in relation to SARS-CoV-2 and coronaviruses. Study in general: PBMCs were cultured with antigen for nine to ten days before TCR beta sequencing. The negative reference was HIV-1 Nef peptide pool or peptide-free culture. Study-level findings and limits: About 65% of donors had memory CD4+ clonotypes crossrecognizing SARS-CoV-2 and common cold coronavirus spike.

A word on this clone: Its antigen is still unknown.

CD4+ T cells from unexposed donors were obtained before the COVID-19 pandemic (2011-2018). The cells were cultured for about ten days before CD4+ T cells were isolated. Cells permitting, SARS-CoV-2 S/N and four cold-coronavirus spikes were tested on unexposed-donor CD4+ T cells. Assay used: immunoSEQ multiplex PCR; TCRdb lists only in-frame clones, some missing. This table holds about 26,000 clones, 75% to 80% found once. Germline V gene lookup returns CDR1 MGHDK and CDR2 SYGVNS. The CDR3 length is 16 residues. V shed 2 bases, J shed 0 bases, and the junction held 6 bases outside the gene matches. The source is a human donor in good health. The material sequenced was CD4+ T cells from PBMCs, cultured in vitro. The chain uses TRBV25-1 and TRBJ2-7; the match to TRBD2 covers 8 bases. DNA of the CDR3: TGTGCCAGCAGTGAACAAACGGGAGGGCCCTCCTACGAGCAGTACTTC. This translates into CASSEQTGGPSYEQYF.